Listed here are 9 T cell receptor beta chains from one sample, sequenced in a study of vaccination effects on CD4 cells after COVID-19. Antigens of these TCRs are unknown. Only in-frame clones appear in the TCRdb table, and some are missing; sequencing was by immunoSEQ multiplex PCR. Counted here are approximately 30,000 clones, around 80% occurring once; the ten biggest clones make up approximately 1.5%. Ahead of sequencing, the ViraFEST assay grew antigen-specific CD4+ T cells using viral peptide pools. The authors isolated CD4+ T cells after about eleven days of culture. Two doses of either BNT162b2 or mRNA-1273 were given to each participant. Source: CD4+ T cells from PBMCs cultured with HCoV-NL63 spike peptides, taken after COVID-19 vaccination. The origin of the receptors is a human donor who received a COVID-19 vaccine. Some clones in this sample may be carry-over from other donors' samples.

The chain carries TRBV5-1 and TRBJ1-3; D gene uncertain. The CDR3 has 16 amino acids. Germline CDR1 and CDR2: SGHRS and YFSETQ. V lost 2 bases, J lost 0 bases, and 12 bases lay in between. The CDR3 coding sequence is TGCGCCAGCAGCTTAAGGCCCGTTGACTCTGGAAACACCATATATTTT. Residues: CASSLRPVDSGNTIYF.

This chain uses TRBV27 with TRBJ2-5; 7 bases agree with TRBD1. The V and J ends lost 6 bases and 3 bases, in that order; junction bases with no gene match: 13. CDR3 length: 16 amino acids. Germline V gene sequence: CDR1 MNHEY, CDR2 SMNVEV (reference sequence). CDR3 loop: CASSWGQTGRKETQYF. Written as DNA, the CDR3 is TGTGCCAGCAGCTGGGGACAGACGGGTCGAAAAGAGACCCAGTACTTC.

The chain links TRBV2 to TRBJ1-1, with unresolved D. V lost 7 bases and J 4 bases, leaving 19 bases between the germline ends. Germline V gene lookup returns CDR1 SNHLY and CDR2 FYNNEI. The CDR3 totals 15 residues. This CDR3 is CASIPLEGEGTEAFF. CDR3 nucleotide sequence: TGTGCCAGCATCCCCTTGGAAGGAGAGGGCACTGAAGCTTTCTTT.

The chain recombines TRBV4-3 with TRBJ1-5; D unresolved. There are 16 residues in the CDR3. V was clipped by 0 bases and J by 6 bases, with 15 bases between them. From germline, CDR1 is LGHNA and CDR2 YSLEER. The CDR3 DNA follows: TGCGCCAGCAGCCAAGATGTAGGATCGGGTGGTCAGCCCCAGCATTTT. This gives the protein CASSQDVGSGGQPQHF.

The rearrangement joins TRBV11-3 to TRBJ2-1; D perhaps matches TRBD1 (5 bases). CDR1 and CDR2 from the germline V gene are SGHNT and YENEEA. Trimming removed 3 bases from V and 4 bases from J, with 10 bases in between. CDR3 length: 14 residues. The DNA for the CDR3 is TGTGCCAGCAGCTTCCAAGGGGTTTACAATGAGCAGTTCTTC. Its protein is CASSFQGVYNEQFF.

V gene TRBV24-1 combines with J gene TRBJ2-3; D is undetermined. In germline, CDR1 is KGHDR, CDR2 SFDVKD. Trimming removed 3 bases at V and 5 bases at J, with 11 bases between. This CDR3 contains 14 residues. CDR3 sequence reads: CATSDPSKGDTQYF. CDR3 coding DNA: TGTGCCACCAGTGATCCGTCGAAGGGAGATACGCAGTATTTT.

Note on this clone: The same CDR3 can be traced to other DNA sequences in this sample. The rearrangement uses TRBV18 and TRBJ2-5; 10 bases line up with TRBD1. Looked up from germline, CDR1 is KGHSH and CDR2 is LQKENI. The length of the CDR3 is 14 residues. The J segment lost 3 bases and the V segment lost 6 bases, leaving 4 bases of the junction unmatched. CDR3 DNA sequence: TGTGCCAGCTCGCCGGGACAGGGGAAAGAGACCCAGTACTTC. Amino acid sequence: CASSPGQGKETQYF.

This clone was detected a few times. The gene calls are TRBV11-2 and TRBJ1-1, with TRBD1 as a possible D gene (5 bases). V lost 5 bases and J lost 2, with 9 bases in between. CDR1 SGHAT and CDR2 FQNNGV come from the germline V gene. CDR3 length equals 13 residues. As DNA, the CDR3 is TGTGCCAGCAGCAGTGACAGAAACACTGAAGCTTTCTTT. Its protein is CASSSDRNTEAFF. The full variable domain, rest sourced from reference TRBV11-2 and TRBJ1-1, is EAGVAQSPRYKIIEKRQSVAFWCNPISGHATLYWYQQILGQGPKLLIQFQNNGVVDDSQLPKDRFSAERLKGVDSTLKIQPAKLEDSAVYLCASSSDRNTEAFFGQGTRLTVV.

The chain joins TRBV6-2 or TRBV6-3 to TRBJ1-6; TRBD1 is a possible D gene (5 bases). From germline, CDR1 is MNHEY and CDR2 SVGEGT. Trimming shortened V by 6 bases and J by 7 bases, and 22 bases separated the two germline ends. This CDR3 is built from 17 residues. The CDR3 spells CASSYSHGAGKNSPLHF. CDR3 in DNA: TGTGCCAGCAGCTATAGCCACGGGGCAGGGAAGAATTCACCCCTCCACTTT.